A selection of T cell receptor beta chains follows, all from one sample in a study of Ad26.COV2.S vaccination and SARS-CoV-2 variants. Here immunoSEQ multiplex PCR was the method, and the copy in TCRdb shows in-frame clones only, minus some. The sample consists of about 680,000 clones, around 90% of them appearing once. The sequencing here drew on peripheral blood, taken in a trial of Ad26.COV2.S vaccine versus placebo. Receptors were obtained from a person between 18 and 65 years old who received the Ad26.COV2.S COVID-19 vaccine or a placebo. Both conserved end residues are trimmed from each CDR3.

j_gene | v_gene | CDR3aa
TRBJ1-3 | TRBV7-6 | ASSPGAAGNTIY
TRBJ1-2 | TRBV14 | ASSHYGQGYT
TRBJ1-5 | TRBV5-5 | ASSLDRLEPQH
TRBJ1-5 | TRBV19 | ASSIFPGGSNQPQH
TRBJ2-6 | TRBV4-3 | ASSQMSSGANVLT
TRBJ1-3 | TRBV7-2 | ASTLSGTVRPGNTIY
TRBJ2-7 | TRBV5-1 | ASSSSPGAYEQY
TRBJ1-2 | TRBV30 | AWSPALGGYT
TRBJ1-6 | TRBV10-3 | AISKGQGNSPLH
TRBJ2-1 | TRBV24-1 | ATSEYNEQF
TRBJ2-1 | TRBV5-8 | ASRPTSFWNEQF
TRBJ2-5 | TRBV10-3 | AISESGRAGETQY
TRBJ2-1 | TRBV19 | ATRLTGGSYNEQF
TRBJ2-5 | TRBV18 | ASSPLTQGAGETQY
TRBJ1-2 | TRBV2 | ASSDDPAGSNYGYT
TRBJ2-5 | TRBV4-2 | ASSQDLAGDQETQY
TRBJ2-1 | TRBV10-3 | AISSRDNEQF
TRBJ1-1 | TRBV3-1/TRBV3-2 | ASSQRAEAF
TRBJ2-5 | TRBV4-3 | ASSQDARGETQY